The 27 T cell receptor beta chains below all came from one sample that was sequenced in a study of cytomegalovirus exposure and HLA in healthy donors. Use of 60 Vbeta and 13 Jbeta primers characterized the PCR. Method: immunoSEQ multiplex PCR; TCRdb's copy keeps in-frame clones and lacks some. The sample lists roughly 130,000 clones, roughly 82% occurring once. Sequenced: PBMCs. The receptors come from a male donor in good health and CMV-seropositive.

The chain links TRBV28 to TRBJ1-2; perhaps TRBD1 as D (5 bases). Germline V gene sequence: CDR1 MDHEN, CDR2 SYDVKM. CDR3 size: 13 residues. V shed 6 bases and J shed 6 bases, with 14 bases lying between them. CDR3 in DNA: TGTGCCAGCAGGTCCTCAGGGCTGAATGGCTACACCTTC. Translated: CASRSSGLNGYTF.

The rearrangement uses TRBV11-2 and TRBJ2-3; 7 bases are shared with TRBD2. Germline V CDR1 and CDR2: SGHAT, FQNNGV. This CDR3 spans 13 amino acids. V lost 0 bases to trimming and J lost 13 bases; unmatched junction nucleotides: 7. The CDR3 sequence is CASSLDPGGRKYF. The CDR3 DNA reads as TGTGCCAGCAGCTTAGATCCGGGGGGACGAAAGTATTTT. Drawing the rest from reference TRBV11-2 and TRBJ2-3, the complete variable domain is EAGVAQSPRYKIIEKRQSVAFWCNPISGHATLYWYQQILGQGPKLLIQFQNNGVVDDSQLPKDRFSAERLKGVDSTLKIQPAKLEDSAVYLCASSLDPGGRKYFGPGTRLTVL.

The chain carries TRBV14 and TRBJ2-5; no clear D gene. Germline V gives CDR1 SGHDN, CDR2 FVKESK. V lost 2 bases, J lost 5 bases, and 12 bases lay in between. The CDR3 loop spans 14 amino acids. Here the CDR3 reads CASSQLSSRETQYF. CDR3 DNA: TGTGCCAGCAGCCAACTCTCCTCCCGGGAGACCCAGTACTTC.

The rearrangement joins TRBV9 to TRBJ1-1, with D perhaps matching TRBD1 (5 bases). Trimming stripped 0 bases from V and 0 bases from J, with 15 bases between. Germline assignment: CDR1 SGDLS and CDR2 YYNGEE. This CDR3 has 17 residues. As DNA, the CDR3 is TGTGCCAGCAGCGTAGGCAGGGAGGAAGGCATGAACACTGAAGCTTTCTTT. Its translation is CASSVGREEGMNTEAFF.

This chain links TRBV27 with TRBJ2-3; 11 bases match TRBD2. The CDR3 is 15 amino acids. Germline loops: CDR1 MNHEY, CDR2 SMNVEV (reference sequence). V was pared by 6 bases and J by 6 bases, with 8 bases of the junction left unmatched. The CDR3 loop reads CASSSLAGGEDTQYF. The CDR3 region has the DNA TGTGCCAGCAGCTCCCTAGCGGGAGGTGAGGATACGCAGTATTTT.

The rearrangement links TRBV28 to TRBJ1-6; 10 bases agree with TRBD1. J was trimmed by 9 bases and V by 2 bases; bases with no gene match: 7. CDR3 size: 16 residues. Germline assignment: CDR1 MDHEN and CDR2 SYDVKM. The CDR3 nucleotides read TGTGCCAGCAGTTTAAGCGACAGGGGGCCAATTTCACCCCTCCACTTT. It translates to CASSLSDRGPISPLHF.

As DNA, the CDR3 is TGTGCCAGCAGCTCGAGGACAGGGGGTACTTTGAACTATGGCTACACCTTC. Translating gives CASSSRTGGTLNYGYTF. The chain combines TRBV7-2 with TRBJ1-2, with TRBD1 matching 10 bases. Germline lookup yields CDR1 SGHTA and CDR2 FQGNSA. This CDR3 is 17 amino acids long. V trimming: 4 bases; J trimming: 2 bases; junction bases outside the gene matches: 10.

This chain connects TRBV7-9 to TRBJ1-2; 10 nucleotides align to TRBD1. CDR3 length equals 18 residues. Germline assignment: CDR1 SEHNR and CDR2 FQNEAQ (reference sequence). The J segment lost 4 bases and the V segment lost 5 bases, leaving 16 bases of the junction unmatched. This CDR3 reads CASSPAGTGARGLYGYTF. The CDR3 DNA is TGTGCCAGCAGCCCCGCCGGGACAGGGGCGCGAGGGCTCTATGGCTACACCTTC.

This chain connects TRBV7-9 to TRBJ1-5; TRBD1 is a possible D gene (5 bases). The V end lost 5 bases, the J end lost 6 bases, and 14 bases lay between the germline ends. The CDR3 is made up of 14 amino acids. Germline-derived CDR1 and CDR2 are SEHNR and FQNEAQ (reference sequence). CDR3 loop: CASSLGGGSQPQHF. CDR3 bases: TGTGCCAGCAGCCTCGGGGGGGGGAGTCAGCCCCAGCATTTT.

The chain employs TRBV30 and TRBJ1-6, with D uncertain. The CDR3 extends over 11 amino acids. Germline-derived CDR1 and CDR2 are GTSNPN and SVGIG (reference sequence). Trimming cost V 0 bases and J 10 bases, with 4 bases left between them. CDR3 DNA: TGTGCCTGGAGTGTACAATCACCCCTCCACTTT. It yields the protein CAWSVQSPLHF.

The rearrangement uses TRBV4-2 and TRBJ2-2; 10 bases are a match to TRBD2. This CDR3 spans 17 amino acids. With V trimmed by 6 bases and J by 6 bases, 13 bases remained unmatched. Per the germline V gene, CDR1 is LGHNA and CDR2 is YNFKEQ. This chain's CDR3 is CASRENAGTSEAGELFF. The CDR3 coding sequence is TGTGCCAGCAGGGAGAACGCTGGGACTAGCGAGGCCGGGGAGCTGTTTTTT.

This sequence joins TRBV2 and TRBJ2-3; D gene ambiguous. With 7 bases removed from V and 0 bases from J, the gap between germline ends came to 8 bases. The CDR3 has 13 residues. Germline V gives CDR1 SNHLY, CDR2 FYNNEI. CDR3 amino acids: CASNSVSTDTQYF. CDR3 in DNA: TGTGCCAGCAATTCGGTGAGCACAGATACGCAGTATTTT.

J is TRBJ2-7 and V is TRBV4-3, with TRBD1 matching 7 bases. The trim removed 6 bases at V and 4 bases at J, leaving 6 bases unmatched. The germline V gene encodes CDR1 LGHNA and CDR2 YSLEER. This CDR3 has 13 residues. The CDR3 region is CASSPYRGYEQYF. The CDR3 DNA sequence: TGCGCCAGCAGTCCTTACAGGGGTTACGAGCAGTACTTC.

CDR3 DNA sequence: TGTGCCAGCAGTCGAAGCGGGGTGGCTAACGAGCAGTACTTC. Protein: CASSRSGVANEQYF. The chain employs TRBV2 and TRBJ2-7; 7 bases match TRBD2. V lost 5 bases, J lost 5 bases, and 9 bases stayed unmatched. The CDR3 consists of 14 residues. Per germline, CDR1 SNHLY and CDR2 FYNNEI.

V is TRBV28 and J is TRBJ1-1, with 10 bases lining up with TRBD1. V trimming: 7 bases; J trimming: 10 bases; junction bases outside the gene matches: 12. Looked up from germline, CDR1 is MDHEN and CDR2 is SYDVKM. The CDR3 has 14 residues. The chain's CDR3 is CASIPTGGVWGAFF. In DNA, the CDR3 is TGTGCCAGCATCCCGACAGGGGGCGTGTGGGGAGCTTTCTTT.

The chain couples TRBV27 to TRBJ1-4; D remains unclear. V lost 0 bases, J lost 8 bases, and 13 bases lay in between. The CDR3 is 15 residues long. Germline assignment: CDR1 MNHEY and CDR2 SMNVEV (reference sequence). The CDR3 DNA sequence: TGTGCCAGCAGTTTATCGTCGGGGATTTGGGAAAAACTGTTTTTT. As protein: CASSLSSGIWEKLFF.

The chain couples TRBV29-1 to TRBJ2-7; TRBD2 aligns across 8 bases. The CDR3 spans 13 residues. The J segment lost 5 bases and the V segment lost 2 bases, leaving 5 bases of the junction unmatched. CDR1 is SQVTM, CDR2 ANQGSEA, per germline. The DNA of the CDR3 is TGCAGCGTTGAACCGGGAGGGCTAAACGAGCAGTACTTC. This gives the protein CSVEPGGLNEQYF.

The chain couples TRBV11-2 to TRBJ2-3; tentatively, D is TRBD2 (6 bases). The CDR3 sequence is 16 residues long. CDR1 is SGHAT, CDR2 FQNNGV, per germline. V dropped 1 base and J dropped 6 bases, with 17 bases sitting between them. CDR3 nucleotide sequence: TGTGCCAGCAGCTTAGTGGCGGGGTACCTGGTGGATACGCAGTATTTT. It translates to CASSLVAGYLVDTQYF.

The chain links TRBV28 to TRBJ2-5, with D perhaps matching TRBD1 (7 bases). CDR3 length: 14 amino acids. Germline-derived CDR1 and CDR2 are MDHEN and SYDVKM. V dropped 5 bases and J dropped 5 bases, with 15 bases sitting between them. For the CDR3, the DNA is TGTGCCAGCAGTGCCAACAGGGGAGGCGAGACCCAGTACTTC. Translated, it gives CASSANRGGETQYF. The entire variable domain, with the rest obtained from reference TRBV28 and TRBJ2-5, is as follows: DVKVTQSSRYLVKRTGEKVFLECVQDMDHENMFWYRQDPGLGLRLIYFSYDVKMKEKGDIPEGYSVSREKKERFSLILESASTNQTSMYLCASSANRGGETQYFGPGTRLLVL.

The chain combines TRBV6-5 with TRBJ2-7, with D maybe TRBD2 (6 bases). Trimming pared 2 bases from V and 4 bases from J, leaving 9 bases between. Germline lookup yields CDR1 MNHEY and CDR2 SVGAGI. CDR3 length: 13 amino acids. The CDR3 DNA reads TGTGCCAGCAGTTACGGGGGGTTGTACGAGCAGTACTTC. Encoded protein: CASSYGGLYEQYF.

This sequence joins TRBV5-1 and TRBJ2-5; weak D call: TRBD1 (7 bases). Looked up from germline, CDR1 is SGHRS and CDR2 is YFSETQ. The CDR3 is 16 residues long. The germline V and J ends were trimmed by 4 bases and 6 bases, with 22 bases remaining between them. The CDR3 nucleotides read TGCGCCAGCAGCCCGCCGGGTACGACAGGGAGGAAGACCCAGTACTTC. Translating it yields CASSPPGTTGRKTQYF.

This sequence joins TRBV15 and TRBJ2-5, with D possibly matching TRBD1 (6 bases). The DNA end is more similar to TRBJ2-7, so the J call may be wrong. Looked up from germline, CDR1 is LNHNV and CDR2 is YYDKDF (reference sequence). This CDR3 comprises 13 residues. CDR3 loop: CATSRDSSYEQYF. The CDR3 DNA is TGTGCCACCAGCAGGGACAGTTCCTACGAGCAGTACTTC.

The chain combines TRBV15 with TRBJ2-6; 7 nucleotides agree with TRBD2. The CDR3 covers 15 residues. Per the germline V gene, CDR1 is LNHNV and CDR2 is YYDKDF (reference sequence). V was clipped by 3 bases and J by 4 bases; unmatched bases: 3. The CDR3 here is CATSRGGSGANVLTF. The CDR3 coding sequence is TGTGCCACCAGCAGGGGGGGGTCAGGGGCCAACGTCCTGACTTTC.

This clone was seen only a few times. V gene TRBV27 combines with J gene TRBJ2-7, with 10 positions matching TRBD2. This CDR3 comprises 14 residues. V was pared by 8 bases and J by 5 bases, with 9 bases of the junction left unmatched. The germline V gene has CDR1 MNHEY and CDR2 SMNVEV (reference sequence). As DNA, the CDR3 is TGTGCCAGCTCCGGGACTAGCGATTTCCACGAGCAGTACTTC. Protein: CASSGTSDFHEQYF.

CDR3 nucleotides: TGCGCCAGCAGCTCCCCGGGGAACACTGAAGCTTTCTTT. Translating it yields CASSSPGNTEAFF. This chain connects TRBV5-1 to TRBJ1-1; D gene unclear. CDR3 size: 13 residues. The germline V and J ends were trimmed by 3 bases and 1 base, with 7 bases remaining between them. Germline V gives CDR1 SGHRS, CDR2 YFSETQ.

The V call is TRBV7-2, the J call TRBJ2-7; 10 bases are shared with TRBD2. CDR3 length: 15 residues. CDR1 SGHTA and CDR2 FQGNSA come from the germline V gene. With V trimmed by 3 bases and J by 2 bases, 4 bases remained unmatched. CDR3: CASSFGLAAPYEQYF. The CDR3 region has the DNA TGTGCCAGCAGCTTTGGACTAGCGGCCCCCTACGAGCAGTACTTC.

This clone has a handful of counts. V gene TRBV11-3 combines with J gene TRBJ2-3, with D perhaps matching TRBD2 (5 bases). CDR3 size: 14 residues. CDR1 and CDR2 from the germline V gene are SGHNT and YENEEA. Deletions cut 1 base from V and 7 bases from J, with 12 bases between. CDR3 DNA sequence: TGTGCCAGCAGCTTAGGCGGGTTTGGGAATACGCAGTATTTT. Translated: CASSLGGFGNTQYF.